These T cell receptor beta chains were read from a single sample in a study of blood T cell repertoires in COVID-19. This table comes from immunoSEQ multiplex PCR, and its TCRdb copy is limited to in-frame clones, with some not included. The data hold about 160,000 clones, with 70% to 90% observed a single time. The source material was PBMCs or T cells enriched from blood (not recorded which). Source of these receptors: a man aged 40-50 years who had recovered from COVID-19. The conserved cysteine and the conserved F or W are not part of the CDR3 here. D genes are given only for firm matches.

len,v_gene,j_gene,d_gene,CDR3aa
13,TRBV18,TRBJ1-1,NA,ASSPGGGGRTEAF
12,TRBV30,TRBJ1-2,NA,AWSPVGGSYGYT
13,TRBV7-9,TRBJ2-1,TRBD2,ASSLFTLRGGEQF
15,TRBV3-1/TRBV3-2,TRBJ1-6,NA,ASSQDLPGATGSPLH
16,TRBV9,TRBJ2-5,TRBD2,ASSVALASGGSSETQY
15,TRBV4-2,TRBJ1-1,TRBD1,ASSQVGQGASDTEAF
13,TRBV7-9,TRBJ2-7,TRBD1,ASSPRDRGSYEQY
14,TRBV5-1,TRBJ1-1,TRBD1,ASSSRDRGQSAEAF
13,TRBV18,TRBJ2-5,NA,ASSPAGILGETQY
11,TRBV10-2,TRBJ2-1,NA,ASTPGRGNEQF
11,TRBV5-1,TRBJ1-2,NA,ASSPFGVGGYT
10,TRBV11-1,TRBJ2-3,NA,ASSQHTDTQY
13,TRBV25-1,TRBJ2-4,NA,ASSESWTGRDIQY
11,TRBV12-3/TRBV12-4,TRBJ2-7,TRBD1,ASFLQGAVEQY
15,TRBV4-1,TRBJ2-5,NA,ASSQDDSRGYQETQY
15,TRBV25-1,TRBJ2-1,NA,ASSPTEGGDPNNEQF
12,TRBV19,TRBJ1-2,NA,ASSRGQFGYGYT
12,TRBV19,TRBJ1-6,TRBD1,ASSIDRGNSPLH
13,TRBV29-1,TRBJ2-1,TRBD1,SVEGQGARLDEQF